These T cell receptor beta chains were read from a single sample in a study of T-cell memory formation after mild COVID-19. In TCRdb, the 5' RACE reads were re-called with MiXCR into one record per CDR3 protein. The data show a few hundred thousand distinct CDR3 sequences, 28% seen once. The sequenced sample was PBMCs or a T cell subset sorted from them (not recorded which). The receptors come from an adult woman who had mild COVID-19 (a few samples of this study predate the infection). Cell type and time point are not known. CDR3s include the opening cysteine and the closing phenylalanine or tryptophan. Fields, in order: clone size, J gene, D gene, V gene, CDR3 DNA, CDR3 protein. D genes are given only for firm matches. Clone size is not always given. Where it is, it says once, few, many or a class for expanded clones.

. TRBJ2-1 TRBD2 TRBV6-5 TGTGCCAGCAGTTACGGGAGGGACCCCCATGAGCAGTTCTTC CASSYGRDPHEQFF
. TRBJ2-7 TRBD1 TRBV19 TGTGCCAGTAGTAAACCGGGACAGGGGACCTACGAGCAGTACTTC CASSKPGQGTYEQYF
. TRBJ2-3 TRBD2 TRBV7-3 TGTGCCAGCAGCTGGAAGACGGGGGGGCGACTTTATATAGATACGCAGTATTTT CASSWKTGGRLYIDTQYF
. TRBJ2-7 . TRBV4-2 TGTGCCAGCAGCCAAGAGGGTGGGTTCCACTACGAGCAGTACTTC CASSQEGGFHYEQYF
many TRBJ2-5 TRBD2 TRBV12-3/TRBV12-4 TGTGCCAGCAGCCCAGGACTAGCGGGAGAAGAGACCCAGTACTTC CASSPGLAGEETQYF
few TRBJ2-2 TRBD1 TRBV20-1 TGCAGTGCCAAACGACAGGGGGCGAACACCGGGGAGCTGTTTTTT CSAKRQGANTGELFF
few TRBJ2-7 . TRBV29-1 TGCAGCGTGTCTACAGGGTATCGGAGCTACGAGCAGTACTTC CSVSTGYRSYEQYF
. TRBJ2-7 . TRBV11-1 TGTGCCAGCAGCTTAGGGGGTGGGTCTGGCCGGACCTACGAGCAGTACTTC CASSLGGGSGRTYEQYF
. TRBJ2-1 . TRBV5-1 TGCGCCAGCAGATTTCAACCCGGTGTGGATGAGCAGTTCTTC CASRFQPGVDEQFF
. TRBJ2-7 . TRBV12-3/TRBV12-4 TGTGCCAGCAGTTTGGTGAACTCCTACGAGCAGTACTTC CASSLVNSYEQYF
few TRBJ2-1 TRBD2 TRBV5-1 TGCGCCAGCCAGTCTAGCGGGGGCTACAATGAGCAGTTCTTC CASQSSGGYNEQFF
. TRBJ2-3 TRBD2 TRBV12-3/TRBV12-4 TGTGCCAGCAGTTCTTCAGCGGGAGGGGCTAGCACAGATACGCAGTATTTT CASSSSAGGASTDTQYF
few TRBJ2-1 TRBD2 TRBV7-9 TGTGCCAGCAGCTTATTGTCGTGGCTAGCGGGGGGGAACGGAGAGCAGTTCTTC CASSLLSWLAGGNGEQFF
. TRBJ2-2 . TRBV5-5 TGTGCCAGCAGCTTGGTTTCGCCCGGGGAGCTGTTTTTT CASSLVSPGELFF
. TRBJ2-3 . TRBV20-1 TGCAGTGCTACCATCCGGGGGATCACAGATACGCAGTATTTT CSATIRGITDTQYF
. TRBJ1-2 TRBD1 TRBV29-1 TGCAGCGTCGGTGGGACAGGCCTTAACTATGGCTACACCTTC CSVGGTGLNYGYTF
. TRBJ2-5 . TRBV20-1 TGCAGTGCTAGTATCCGGGGGTCTTACCAAGAGACCCAGTACTTC CSASIRGSYQETQYF
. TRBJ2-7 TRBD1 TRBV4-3 TGCGCCAGCAGCCAAAAGCGGGACAGGGGATACGAGCAGTACTTC CASSQKRDRGYEQYF
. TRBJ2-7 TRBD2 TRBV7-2 TGTGCCAGCAGCACAGGACTAGCGGGGATTCCCTACGAGCAGTACTTC CASSTGLAGIPYEQYF
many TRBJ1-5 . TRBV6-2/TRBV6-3 TGTGCCAGCAGATTAGGGAATCAGCCCCAGCATTTT CASRLGNQPQHF
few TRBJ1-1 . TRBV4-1 TGCGCCAGCAGAATCACGGATGGGGGGTCGGACACTGAAGCTTTCTTT CASRITDGGSDTEAFF
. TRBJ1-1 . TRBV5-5 TGTGCCAGCAGCCCGGGGGGACAGAACACTGAAGCTTTCTTT CASSPGGQNTEAFF
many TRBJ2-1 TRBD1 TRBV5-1 TGCGCCAGCAGCGGTAAAAATATACAGGGGAATGAGCAGTTCTTC CASSGKNIQGNEQFF
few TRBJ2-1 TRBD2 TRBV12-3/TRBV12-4 TGTGCCAGCAGTTTAGCTGGCGGGGGGGTATACAATGAGCAGTTCTTC CASSLAGGGVYNEQFF
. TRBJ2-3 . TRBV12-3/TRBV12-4 TGTGCCAGCAGTCTCGATACGGCTAGCACAGATACGCAGTATTTT CASSLDTASTDTQYF
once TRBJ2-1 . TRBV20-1 TGCAGTGCTAAGACGGTCCATCGCTACAATGAGCAGTTCTTC CSAKTVHRYNEQFF
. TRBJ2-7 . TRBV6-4 TGTGCCAGCAGTTACAACCCCGACAGATCAGTTTACGAGCAGTACTTC CASSYNPDRSVYEQYF